This entry concerns a single T cell receptor (beta chain). This sample was included in a study of technical replicates of blood from a few donors. The repertoire was sequenced with immunoSEQ multiplex PCR; TCRdb's copy has only in-frame clones and lacks some. Of 85,000 to 100,000 clones in the sample, 95% were seen once. V shed 7 bases, J shed 5 bases, and the junction held 8 bases outside the gene matches. There are 15 residues in the CDR3. Germline V lookup: CDR1 LNHDA, CDR2 SQIVND (reference sequence). Sequences were obtained from T cells isolated from PBMCs. This TCR came from a human donor in good health. The chain joins TRBV19 to TRBJ1-6; 7 bases align to TRBD1. In DNA, the CDR3 is TGTGCCAGTACCCCGAGACAGGGCGATAATTCACCCCTCCACTTT. Residues: CASTPRQGDNSPLHF.